This is a list of T cell receptor beta chains from one sample in a study of blood T cell repertoires in COVID-19. Clones were sequenced by immunoSEQ multiplex PCR, and TCRdb holds only the in-frame ones, with some missing. The table includes a few hundred thousand clones, 86% detected once. The sequenced sample was peripheral blood. These receptors all stem from a man in his forties who had recovered from COVID-19. Both conserved end residues are part of each CDR3. D genes are given only for firm matches. Not all rows give a size; the values are once, few, many and, for expanded clones, a class.

DNA: TGTGCCAGCAGCGTCAGTCCTAGCGGGAGCGACGAGCAGTACTTC
CDR3: CASSVSPSGSDEQYF
D: TRBD2
V: TRBV9
J: TRBJ2-7
size: NA

DNA: TGCGCCAGCAGCTCCGGGACTAGGCCGCAAGAGACCCAGTACTTC
CDR3: CASSSGTRPQETQYF
D: TRBD2
V: TRBV5-1
J: TRBJ2-5
size: NA

DNA: TGTGCCAGCAGCTTTAGACTAGCGGAGAGCACAGATACGCAGTATTTT
CDR3: CASSFRLAESTDTQYF
D: TRBD2
V: TRBV7-6
J: TRBJ2-3
size: NA

DNA: TGTGCCAGCAGCGTAGAGGGACAGGCTATAAATGAGCAGTTCTTC
CDR3: CASSVEGQAINEQFF
D: TRBD1
V: TRBV9
J: TRBJ2-1
size: NA

DNA: TGTGCCAGCAGCTTGACAGGGGCAAACACCGGGGAGCTGTTTTTT
CDR3: CASSLTGANTGELFF
D: TRBD1
V: TRBV5-4
J: TRBJ2-2
size: NA

DNA: TGTGCCAGCAGTTTCAGGGGCGAGAGGCGGGAGACCCAGTACTTC
CDR3: CASSFRGERRETQYF
D: NA
V: TRBV27
J: TRBJ2-5
size: NA

DNA: TGTGCCAGCAATACCGTTACAGGACTAGGGAGGCCTTTCTTT
CDR3: CASNTVTGLGRPFF
D: NA
V: TRBV27
J: TRBJ1-1
size: once

DNA: TGCGCCAGCAGCGGGACAGGAAATGAAAAACTGTTTTTT
CDR3: CASSGTGNEKLFF
D: TRBD1
V: TRBV5-1
J: TRBJ1-4
size: NA

DNA: TGCGCCAGCAGCTCACGAGGGGGCCTTAACTATGGCTACACCTTC
CDR3: CASSSRGGLNYGYTF
D: TRBD1
V: TRBV5-1
J: TRBJ1-2
size: NA

DNA: TGTGCCAGCAGCCTTAGGACTAGCGGGATAGGGGAGCTGTTTTTT
CDR3: CASSLRTSGIGELFF
D: TRBD2
V: TRBV3-1/TRBV3-2
J: TRBJ2-2
size: NA

DNA: TGCGCCAGCAGCAGAGGACAGGGGGGGATTGATGGCTACACCTTC
CDR3: CASSRGQGGIDGYTF
D: TRBD1
V: TRBV4-3
J: TRBJ1-2
size: NA

DNA: TGTGCCAGTAGTCTACAGGGGGTGAACCCTATGGACGAGCAGTACTTC
CDR3: CASSLQGVNPMDEQYF
D: TRBD1
V: TRBV19
J: TRBJ2-7
size: once

DNA: TGTGCCAGTAGTATCGCCGGGACTAGGGATGCCTATGAGCAGTTCTTC
CDR3: CASSIAGTRDAYEQFF
D: TRBD2
V: TRBV19
J: TRBJ2-1
size: NA

DNA: TGTGCCAGCAGCCCGGGAGGGGGAGGGGTAGATACGCAGTATTTT
CDR3: CASSPGGGGVDTQYF
D: TRBD2
V: TRBV5-6
J: TRBJ2-3
size: once

DNA: TGTGCCAGCAGCCCCCCGGGACAGGGGTCCAGTTCACCCCTCCACTTT
CDR3: CASSPPGQGSSSPLHF
D: TRBD1
V: TRBV2
J: TRBJ1-6
size: NA

DNA: TGTGCCAGCAGCACCGGCCGCGGCACTGAAGCTTTCTTT
CDR3: CASSTGRGTEAFF
D: NA
V: TRBV7-6
J: TRBJ1-1
size: NA

DNA: TGTGCCAGTAGTTCCCTTTACTACAACCAAGAGACCCAGTACTTC
CDR3: CASSSLYYNQETQYF
D: NA
V: TRBV19
J: TRBJ2-5
size: NA

DNA: TGTGCCAGCTCAGGGCCCGGTGCCAATCAGCCCCAGCATTTT
CDR3: CASSGPGANQPQHF
D: NA
V: TRBV6-6
J: TRBJ1-5
size: NA

DNA: TGTGCCAGCAGCAGCTGTTGGACAGGGAGGACCTACGAGCAGTACTTC
CDR3: CASSSCWTGRTYEQYF
D: NA
V: TRBV21-1
J: TRBJ2-7
size: NA

DNA: TGTGCCAGCAGTGAATATGGGACACGGAATGAAAAACTGTTTTTT
CDR3: CASSEYGTRNEKLFF
D: NA
V: TRBV25-1
J: TRBJ1-4
size: NA

DNA: TGTGCCAGCAGCCCCCACGGGGGACGCACAGATACGCAGTATTTT
CDR3: CASSPHGGRTDTQYF
D: NA
V: TRBV2
J: TRBJ2-3
size: NA

DNA: TGTGCCAGCAGCTTGGGAGGGGAGGGGAACACCGGGGAGCTGTTTTTT
CDR3: CASSLGGEGNTGELFF
D: TRBD2
V: TRBV5-4
J: TRBJ2-2
size: NA

DNA: TGTGCCAGCAGTTCCAGTGGGACTAGCGCGACCTACGAGCAGTACTTC
CDR3: CASSSSGTSATYEQYF
D: TRBD2
V: TRBV6-5
J: TRBJ2-7
size: NA

DNA: TGTGCCAGCAGCCAAGGGGGCCGTTTGGATGAAAAACTGTTTTTT
CDR3: CASSQGGRLDEKLFF
D: TRBD1
V: TRBV7-2
J: TRBJ1-4
size: NA

DNA: TGTGCCAGCAGCATATCGGGACAGAACACCGGGGAGCTGTTTTTT
CDR3: CASSISGQNTGELFF
D: NA
V: TRBV11-3
J: TRBJ2-2
size: NA

DNA: TGTGCCAGCAGCTACTCACAGGTGTTATCCTACGAGCAGTACTTC
CDR3: CASSYSQVLSYEQYF
D: NA
V: TRBV6-2/TRBV6-3
J: TRBJ2-7
size: NA

DNA: TGTGCCAGCATTGGGACAGCATACACAGATACGCAGTATTTT
CDR3: CASIGTAYTDTQYF
D: TRBD1
V: TRBV2
J: TRBJ2-3
size: once

DNA: TGTGCCAGCAACGTCGTCGGTGAGACCCAGTACTTC
CDR3: CASNVVGETQYF
D: NA
V: TRBV28
J: TRBJ2-5
size: NA

DNA: TGTGCCAGCAGCGTAACGGGAGGGGAGACCCAGTACTTC
CDR3: CASSVTGGETQYF
D: TRBD2
V: TRBV9
J: TRBJ2-5
size: NA